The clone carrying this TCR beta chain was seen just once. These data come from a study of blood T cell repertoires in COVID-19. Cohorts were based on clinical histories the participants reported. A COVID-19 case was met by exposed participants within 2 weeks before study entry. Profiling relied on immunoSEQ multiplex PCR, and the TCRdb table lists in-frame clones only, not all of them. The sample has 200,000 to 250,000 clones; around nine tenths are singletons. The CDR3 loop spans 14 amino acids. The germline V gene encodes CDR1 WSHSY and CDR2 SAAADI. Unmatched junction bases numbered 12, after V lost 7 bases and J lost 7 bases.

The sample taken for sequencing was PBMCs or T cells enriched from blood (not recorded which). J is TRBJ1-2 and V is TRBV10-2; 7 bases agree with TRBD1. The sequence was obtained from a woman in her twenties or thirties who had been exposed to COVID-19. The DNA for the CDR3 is TGCGCCAGCATTCCGACAGGGTCGTTATCTGGCTACACCTTC. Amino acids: CASIPTGSLSGYTF.